This is a list of T cell receptor beta chains from one sample in a study of OX40 agonist ivuxolimab in advanced cancers. Data came from immunoSEQ multiplex PCR; TCRdb stores just in-frame clones and leaves some out. In the table there are some 64,000 clones, around nine tenths of which are singletons. This sample comprised CD4+ or CD8+ T cells sorted from blood, obtained in a trial of the OX40 agonist ivuxolimab. The receptor source for this set is an adult with an advanced solid tumor such as melanoma, head and neck, liver or kidney cancer. CDR3s include the opening cysteine and the closing phenylalanine or tryptophan. D genes are given only for firm matches. A clone size is listed for some rows: how often the clone was seen (once, few, many), or a class if it is expanded.

NA TRBJ2-5 NA TRBV11-2 TGTGCCAGCAGCTTAGACAACGGGCCGGAGACCCAGTACTTC CASSLDNGPETQYF
once TRBJ2-3 NA TRBV4-2 TGTGCCAGCAGCCAAGAGTACCCGGGGACCAGCACAGATACGCAGTATTTT CASSQEYPGTSTDTQYF
NA TRBJ1-1 TRBD1 TRBV4-3 TGCGCCAGCAGCCACGGGACAGGGATAATGGGCACTGAAGCTTTCTTT CASSHGTGIMGTEAFF
NA TRBJ2-5 NA TRBV11-3 TGTGCCAGCAGCTTAGATGGGATTCAGCAGTACTTC CASSLDGIQQYF
NA TRBJ2-5 TRBD2 TRBV11-2 TGTGCCAGCAGCTTTTTCGCGGGAGACCAAGAGACCCAGTACTTC CASSFFAGDQETQYF
NA TRBJ2-1 NA TRBV6-5 TGTGCCAGCAGCCCAGGGGACGACCCCTACAATGAGCAGTTCTTC CASSPGDDPYNEQFF
NA TRBJ2-7 NA TRBV6-5 TGTGCCAGCAGTTACGGGACCGATTACGAGCAGTACTTC CASSYGTDYEQYF
NA TRBJ2-7 NA TRBV5-5 TGTGCCAGCAGCTTGGTAGTTGATCGCGAGCAGTACTTC CASSLVVDREQYF
NA TRBJ2-7 NA TRBV27 TGTGCCAGCAGTTTACAGGGTGGCTACGAGCAGTACTTC CASSLQGGYEQYF
NA TRBJ1-3 TRBD1 TRBV27 TGTGCCAGCAGTTTACAGGGGGAGGGAAACACCATATATTTT CASSLQGEGNTIYF